The T cell receptor beta chain described here comes from a study of neurological immune-mediated disorders. The time point denotes: technical triplicate 3. TCRdb ran MiXCR on the 5' RACE reads and lists one entry per CDR3 protein. Of 25,000 to 30,000 distinct CDR3 sequences listed, roughly 16% were seen once; the top ten hold about 5%. This clonotype was observed many times. The receptor was derived from a female donor with HTLV-1-associated myelopathy (HAM/TSP). Sequencing was carried out using CD4+ T cells from blood.

Here the CDR3 DNA reads TGCGCCAGCAGCCAAGGAAGGGGGCGGGATAGCGGGAATGAGCAGTTCTTC. Translated, it gives CASSQGRGRDSGNEQFF. V gene TRBV4-1 combines with J gene TRBJ2-1; the D call may be TRBD1 or TRBD2 (7 bases each). V lost 1 base and J lost 7, with 20 bases in between. CDR1 is MGHRA, CDR2 YSYEKL, per germline. The CDR3 has 17 residues.